This T cell receptor (beta chain) is from a study of siplizumab effects on memory and regulatory T cells. Only in-frame clones appear in the TCRdb table, and some are missing; sequencing was by immunoSEQ multiplex PCR. The sample contains approximately 100,000 clones, approximately 92% of which appear only once. The CDR3 contains 13 residues. Germline-derived CDR1 and CDR2 are MDHEN and SYDVKM. Deletions cut 7 bases from V and 6 bases from J, with 16 bases between. The clonotype was recovered from a human donor in good health. Some clones in this sample may be carry-over from other donors' samples. The chain uses TRBV28 and TRBJ2-7; possibly TRBD1 for D (5 bases). The source material was CD4+ T cells sorted from blood. CDR3 bases: TGTGCCAGCACAGGGCCTTGGTCTAGCGAGCAGTACTTC. This codes for CASTGPWSSEQYF.